A selection of T cell receptor beta chains follows, all from one sample in a study of cytomegalovirus exposure and HLA in healthy donors. Sequenced by immunoSEQ multiplex PCR; TCRdb stores in-frame clones only, minus some. The data contain fewer than 130,000 clones, under 85% of them seen just once; the ten biggest clones take up 6.2%. The sample taken for sequencing was PBMCs. These receptors were obtained from a man younger than 45 in good health and CMV-seropositive. The CDR3 runs from the conserved cysteine through the conserved F or W. A D gene is named only where the DNA matches it firmly. Clone size is shown for a subset of rows, as once, few, many or a class of expanded clone.

d_gene,abundance,j_gene,v_gene,CDR3nt,CDR3aa
TRBD1,NA,TRBJ2-1,TRBV7-2,TGTGCCAGCAGCCCAACAGGGGGCGCGTACAATGAGCAGTTCTTC,CASSPTGGAYNEQFF
TRBD1,few,TRBJ2-7,TRBV5-6,TGTGCCAGCACCCAGGGGGCGGGGTACGAGCAGTACTTC,CASTQGAGYEQYF
TRBD1,NA,TRBJ2-3,TRBV15,TGTGCCACCAGCAGATCCGGGACAGGGGAAGATACGCAGTATTTT,CATSRSGTGEDTQYF
NA,once,TRBJ1-2,TRBV5-1,TGCGCCAGCAAAAGGGATCGGGACAATGGCTACACCTTC,CASKRDRDNGYTF
NA,NA,TRBJ1-2,TRBV5-6,TGTGCCAGCAGCCGGCGGGTTTTCTATGGCTACACCTTC,CASSRRVFYGYTF
NA,NA,TRBJ2-1,TRBV27,TGTGCCAGCAGTTTATCTGCGTACAATGAGCAGTTCTTC,CASSLSAYNEQFF
TRBD2,NA,TRBJ2-7,TRBV5-1,TGCGCCAGCAGCTTGGTTGCGGGGGGCAGCTACGAGCAGTACTTC,CASSLVAGGSYEQYF
NA,NA,TRBJ1-6,TRBV6-5,TGTGCCAGCAGTTACTCGAGGACAGATTCACCCCTCCACTTT,CASSYSRTDSPLHF
TRBD2,NA,TRBJ2-7,TRBV29-1,TGCAGCGTTACATGGCGGGGGGACTTCTACGAGCAGTACTTC,CSVTWRGDFYEQYF
NA,once,TRBJ1-5,TRBV19,TGTGCCAGTAGTATAGCAAGGGGTTGGAATCAGCCCCAGCATTTT,CASSIARGWNQPQHF
NA,NA,TRBJ1-4,TRBV15,TGTGCCACCACTCCCCTGGCAGGGAGGCATGAAAAACTGTTTTTT,CATTPLAGRHEKLFF
TRBD1,few,TRBJ1-1,TRBV11-3,TGTGCCAGCAGCTTAGATGGTCAGGGGGGCACTGAAGCTTTCTTT,CASSLDGQGGTEAFF
NA,NA,TRBJ2-1,TRBV7-9,TGTGCCAGCAGCTTACACAGGGATTACAATGAGCAGTTCTTC,CASSLHRDYNEQFF
NA,NA,TRBJ1-3,TRBV9,TGTGCCAGCAGCGCCTCGTTTGGAGAAAACACCATATATTTT,CASSASFGENTIYF
TRBD1,NA,TRBJ2-1,TRBV5-1,TGCGCCAGCAGCTTGGGACAGGGAGTGAATGAGCAGTTCTTC,CASSLGQGVNEQFF
TRBD1,NA,TRBJ1-1,TRBV2,TGTGCCAGCAGTGAATGGGACAGGTCCACTGAAGCTTTCTTT,CASSEWDRSTEAFF
NA,NA,TRBJ2-6,TRBV13,TGTGCCAGCAGCTTGGAGGCGGACTCTGGGGCCAACGTCCTGACTTTC,CASSLEADSGANVLTF
NA,NA,TRBJ1-4,TRBV4-1,TGCGCCAGCAGCCAAGTGGAGACAGCAACTAATGAAAAACTGTTTTTT,CASSQVETATNEKLFF
NA,NA,TRBJ2-6,TRBV7-6,TGTGCCAGCAGCTTTAGCGTCGCAGGGGCCAACGTCCTGACTTTC,CASSFSVAGANVLTF
NA,NA,TRBJ2-5,TRBV6-5,TGTGCCAGCAGTTATTTGGGGACTCAGTACTTC,CASSYLGTQYF
TRBD1,NA,TRBJ1-2,TRBV11-2,TGTGCCAGCAGCTTAGACCCGGGGCAGGGGGACCTCTATGGCTACACCTTC,CASSLDPGQGDLYGYTF
NA,NA,TRBJ2-7,TRBV7-9,TGTGCCAGCAGCAAGGACAGTTACGAGCAGTACTTC,CASSKDSYEQYF
NA,NA,TRBJ2-5,TRBV10-3,TGTGCCATCAGTGACTCCTCAGCGTACCAAGAGGCCCAGTACTTC,CAISDSSAYQEAQYF
NA,NA,TRBJ2-2,TRBV30,TGTGCCTGGAATAGGCGGGAAAACACCGGGGAGCTGTTTTTT,CAWNRRENTGELFF
TRBD1,NA,TRBJ2-3,TRBV7-8,TGTGCCAGCAGCGTGGGACAGTTTAGCACAGATACGCAGTATTTT,CASSVGQFSTDTQYF
NA,NA,TRBJ2-7,TRBV20-1,TGCAGTGTCCCGGGGGACCACGAGCAGTACTTC,CSVPGDHEQYF
TRBD1,few,TRBJ2-1,TRBV7-2,TGTGCCAGCAGCTCGGACAGGGGCGAGCAGTTCTTC,CASSSDRGEQFF
NA,NA,TRBJ1-3,TRBV7-2,TGTGCCAGCAGCTTAGGGGGGCCCGGAAACACCATATATTTT,CASSLGGPGNTIYF
NA,NA,TRBJ1-4,TRBV4-3,TGCGCCAGCAGCCAAGATCGGTTTCGGGGGGTTAATGAAAAACTGTTTTTT,CASSQDRFRGVNEKLFF
NA,NA,TRBJ1-1,TRBV29-1,TGCAGCCTTACAGGGTGGGACACTGAAGCTTTCTTT,CSLTGWDTEAFF
NA,NA,TRBJ2-5,TRBV9,TGTGCCAGCAGCGTAGCCCCACCGCAGTACCAAGAGACCCAGTACTTC,CASSVAPPQYQETQYF
NA,few,TRBJ1-3,TRBV5-4,TGTGCCAGCAGCCCTAAAGGGGCCGAGCACACCATATATTTT,CASSPKGAEHTIYF
NA,NA,TRBJ2-1,TRBV19,TGTGCCAGTAGTATGGGTCAGGGAATTTTCAATGAGCAGTTCTTC,CASSMGQGIFNEQFF
TRBD2,NA,TRBJ2-3,TRBV5-6,TGTGCCAGCAGCTTGTTTACAGCGGGGGCGCTCTTCACAGATACGCAGTATTTT,CASSLFTAGALFTDTQYF
NA,NA,TRBJ1-2,TRBV19,TGTGCCAGTAGTATGCCTGCAGTAATCTATGGCTACACCTTC,CASSMPAVIYGYTF
NA,NA,TRBJ2-3,TRBV7-3,TGTGCCAGCAGGAGGACGGCGGGGGCCTTCGCAGATACGCAGTATTTT,CASRRTAGAFADTQYF
TRBD1,NA,TRBJ1-4,TRBV19,TGTGCCAGTAGTGCCTTACAGGGGACGGATGAAAAACTGTTTTTT,CASSALQGTDEKLFF
TRBD1,NA,TRBJ1-6,TRBV27,TGTGCCAGCAGCATAGTGGGACAGGGGAGCTCCTATAATTCACCCCTCCACTTT,CASSIVGQGSSYNSPLHF
NA,NA,TRBJ2-4,TRBV19,TGTGCCAGTAGTATGTGGGGGCAGGTACAAAACATTCAGTACTTC,CASSMWGQVQNIQYF
NA,NA,TRBJ2-3,TRBV6-1,TGTGCCAGCAGTCGACAGTATACTAGCACAGATACGCAGTATTTT,CASSRQYTSTDTQYF
TRBD1,NA,TRBJ2-3,TRBV19,TGTGCCAGTAGTAGCCAGGGGGCCGCAGATACGCAGTATTTT,CASSSQGAADTQYF
TRBD1,NA,TRBJ1-2,TRBV10-3,TGTGCCATCTCAGGGACAGAAAACTATGGCTACACCTTC,CAISGTENYGYTF